The entry that follows covers one T cell receptor beta chain sequence. Some clones are missing from TCRdb's copy, which holds only in-frame ones; the method was immunoSEQ multiplex PCR. The sample includes fewer than 200,000 clones, 85% of them seen just once. Trimming cost V 4 bases and J 0 bases, with 6 bases left between them. Germline values: CDR1 SGHRS, CDR2 YFSETQ. CDR3 length: 13 amino acids. The record originates from a study of cytomegalovirus exposure and HLA in healthy donors. V is TRBV5-1 and J is TRBJ2-3; no reliable D call. The sample consisted of PBMCs. This sequence was found in a young man in good health and CMV-seropositive. The CDR3 protein is CASSLTSTDTQYF. The CDR3 region has the DNA TGCGCCAGCAGCCTGACTAGCACAGATACGCAGTATTTT.